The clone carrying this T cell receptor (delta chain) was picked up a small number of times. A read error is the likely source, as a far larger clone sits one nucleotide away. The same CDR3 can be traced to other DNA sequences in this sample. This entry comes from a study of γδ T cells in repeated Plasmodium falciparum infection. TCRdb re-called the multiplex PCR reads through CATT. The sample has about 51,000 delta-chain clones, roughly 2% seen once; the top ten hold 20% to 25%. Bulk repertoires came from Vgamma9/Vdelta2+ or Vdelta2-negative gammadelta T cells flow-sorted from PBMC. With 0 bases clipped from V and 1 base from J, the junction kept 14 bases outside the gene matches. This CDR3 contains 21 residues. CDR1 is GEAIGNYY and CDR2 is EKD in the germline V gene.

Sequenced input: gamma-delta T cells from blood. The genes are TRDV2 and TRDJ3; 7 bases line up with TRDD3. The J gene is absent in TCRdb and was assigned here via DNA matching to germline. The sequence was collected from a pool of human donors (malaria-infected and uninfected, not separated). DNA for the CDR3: TGTGCCTGTGACACCTGGGGGACGCGCGGGGGTAGATCCTGGGACACCCGACAGATGTTTTTC. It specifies CACDTWGTRGGRSWDTRQMFF.